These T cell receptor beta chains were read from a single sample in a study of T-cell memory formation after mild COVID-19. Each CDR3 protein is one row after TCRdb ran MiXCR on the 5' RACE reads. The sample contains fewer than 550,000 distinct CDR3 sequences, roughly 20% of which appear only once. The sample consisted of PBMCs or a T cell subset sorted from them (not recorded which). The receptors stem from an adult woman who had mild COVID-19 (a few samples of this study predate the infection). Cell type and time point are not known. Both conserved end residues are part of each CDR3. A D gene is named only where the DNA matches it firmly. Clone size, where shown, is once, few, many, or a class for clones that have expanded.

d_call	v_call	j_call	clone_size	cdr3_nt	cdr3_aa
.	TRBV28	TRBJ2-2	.	TGTGCCAGCAGTTTACGGTCCCCCGGGGAGCTGTTTTTT	CASSLRSPGELFF
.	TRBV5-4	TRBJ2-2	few	TGTGCCAGCAGCTTGGGGGGGAGTCGATCCGGGGAGCTGTTTTTT	CASSLGGSRSGELFF
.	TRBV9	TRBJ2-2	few	TGTGCCAGCAGCCCGCGAGTCGGGGAGCTGTTTTTT	CASSPRVGELFF
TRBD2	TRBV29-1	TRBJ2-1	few	TGCAGCGTAGACGGGTCTGGGACTACCACAACCGAGCAGTTCTTC	CSVDGSGTTTTEQFF
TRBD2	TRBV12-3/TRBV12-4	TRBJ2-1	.	TGTGCCAGCACCCTTAGCGGGGGGGCCGTCAATGAGCAGTTCTTC	CASTLSGGAVNEQFF
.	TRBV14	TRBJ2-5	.	TGTGCCAGCAGCCGATATACAGGGGAGACCCAGTACTTC	CASSRYTGETQYF
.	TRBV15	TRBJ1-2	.	TGTGCCACCAGCCCCCGAGGCCAGGGGTTGAGTGGCTACACCTTC	CATSPRGQGLSGYTF
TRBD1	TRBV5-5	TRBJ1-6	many	TGTGCCAGCAGCTTGAGACAGGGGATAAGTAATTCACCCCTCCACTTT	CASSLRQGISNSPLHF
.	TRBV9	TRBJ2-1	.	TGTGCCAGCAGCGCCTCACTAGTCGGGAGTCATGAGCAGTTCTTC	CASSASLVGSHEQFF
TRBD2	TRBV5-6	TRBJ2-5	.	TGTGCCAGCAGCACCACTAGCGGCTCAATGCGGGAGACCCAGTACTTC	CASSTTSGSMRETQYF
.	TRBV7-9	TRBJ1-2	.	TGTGCCAGCAGCCCGGATACCGCAGGTCTATCGGGTGGCTACACCTTC	CASSPDTAGLSGGYTF
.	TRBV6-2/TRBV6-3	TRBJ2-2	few	TGTGCCAGCTCTACTAGGACCGGGGAGCTGTTTTTT	CASSTRTGELFF
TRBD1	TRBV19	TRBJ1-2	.	TGTGCCAGTAGTGGGACAGGCTGGGGCTACACCTTC	CASSGTGWGYTF
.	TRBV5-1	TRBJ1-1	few	TGCGCCAGCAGTGGAGGTGGTCTGGAAGCTTTCTTT	CASSGGGLEAFF
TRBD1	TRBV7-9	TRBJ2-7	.	TGTGCCAGCAGCTCGGGACAGAATCCCCACGAGCAGTACTTC	CASSSGQNPHEQYF
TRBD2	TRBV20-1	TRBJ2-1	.	TGCAGTGCTAGAGATCCTAGCGGGATCTACAATGAGCAGTTCTTC	CSARDPSGIYNEQFF
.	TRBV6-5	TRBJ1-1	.	TGTGCCAGCAGGCCCTCGACAGGAAAGGACACTGAAGCTTTCTTT	CASRPSTGKDTEAFF
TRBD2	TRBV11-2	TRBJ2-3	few	TGTGCAGACTCTAGCGGGAGTTTAACAGATACGCAGTATTTT	CADSSGSLTDTQYF
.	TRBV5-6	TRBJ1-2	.	TGTGCCAGCAGCTTGGGCAGGCGATTACACTATGGCTACACCTTC	CASSLGRRLHYGYTF
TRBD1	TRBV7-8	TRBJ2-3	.	TGTGCCAGCAGCTCCTGGACAGGGCAAGGCACAGATACGCAGTATTTT	CASSSWTGQGTDTQYF
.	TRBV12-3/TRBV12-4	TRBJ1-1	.	TGTGCCAGCAGTGTTCAGGGGCCTCACACTGAAGCTTTCTTT	CASSVQGPHTEAFF
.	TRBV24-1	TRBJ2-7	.	TGTGCCACCAGTGATTCTCGATCGACGGGTTACGAGCAGTACTTC	CATSDSRSTGYEQYF
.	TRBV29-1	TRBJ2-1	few	TGCAGCGTGGAGCGGGACACCTACAATGAGCAGTTCTTC	CSVERDTYNEQFF
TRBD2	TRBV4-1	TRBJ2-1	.	TGCGCCAGCAGCCAAGCGCTGGGCGGACTAGCTTACAATGAGCAGTTCTTC	CASSQALGGLAYNEQFF
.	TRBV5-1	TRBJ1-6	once	TGCGCCAGCAGCGAGGGAGAATCACCCCTCCACTTT	CASSEGESPLHF
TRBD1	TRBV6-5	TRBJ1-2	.	TGTGCCAGCTCTCAGTTAGTACAGGGGCATGGCTACACCTTC	CASSQLVQGHGYTF
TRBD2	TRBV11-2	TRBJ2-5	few	TGTGCCAGCAGCCCATCACGCCGGGGACTAGCTAAAGCCAAGGAAGAGACCCAGTACTTC	CASSPSRRGLAKAKEETQYF
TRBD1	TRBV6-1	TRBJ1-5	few	TGTGCCAGCAGGATGGACAGGGGGGGTCAGCCCCAGCATTTT	CASRMDRGGQPQHF
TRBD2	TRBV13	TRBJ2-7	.	TGTGCCAGCAGCTCACTAGCGGTGGGGGTCGAGCAGTACTTC	CASSSLAVGVEQYF
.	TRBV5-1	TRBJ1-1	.	TGCGCCAGCAAGCAAGGATCTGAAGCTTTCTTT	CASKQGSEAFF
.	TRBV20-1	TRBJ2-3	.	TGCAGTGCTAGAGATAACTCTCCTACAGATACGCAGTATTTT	CSARDNSPTDTQYF
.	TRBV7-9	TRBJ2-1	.	TGTGCCAGCAGCTTTCCAGGACCACTATACAATGAGCAGTTCTTC	CASSFPGPLYNEQFF
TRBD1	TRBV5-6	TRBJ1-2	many	TGTGCCAGCAGCTTGGCCCGGGACAGGGGGCGCCTAGACTATGGCTACACCTTC	CASSLARDRGRLDYGYTF
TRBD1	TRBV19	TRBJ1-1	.	TGTGCCAGTAGTAAAGGACAGGGGGGCACTGAAGCTTTCTTT	CASSKGQGGTEAFF
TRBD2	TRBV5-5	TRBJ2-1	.	TGTGCCAGCAGCTTGGAACTAGCGGGAGCGGGGGAGCAGTTCTTC	CASSLELAGAGEQFF
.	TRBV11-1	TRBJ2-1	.	TGTGCCAGCAGCTTAGGGGTCCGATCCTACAATGAGCAGTTCTTC	CASSLGVRSYNEQFF
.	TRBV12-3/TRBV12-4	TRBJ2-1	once	TGTGCCAGCAGGACTAACGCGGGCAATGAGCAGTTCTTC	CASRTNAGNEQFF
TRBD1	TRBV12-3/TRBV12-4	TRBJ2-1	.	TGTGCCAGCAGTCCAACAGACAGGGATGATGAGCAGTTCTTC	CASSPTDRDDEQFF
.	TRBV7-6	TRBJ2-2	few	TGTGCCAGCAGCTTATCGGTAGACGGATACAACACCGGGGAGCTGTTTTTT	CASSLSVDGYNTGELFF
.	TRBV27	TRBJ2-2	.	TGTGCCAGCAGCGAAGGGGACGCCGGGGAGCTGTTTTTT	CASSEGDAGELFF
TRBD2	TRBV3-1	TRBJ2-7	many	TGTGCCAGCAGAAACCAACTAGCGGGAGGGGTTTCCTACGAGCAGTACTTC	CASRNQLAGGVSYEQYF
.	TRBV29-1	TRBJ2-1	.	TGCAGCGTTGAAGGGTTTCCAGCGTACAATGAGCAGTTCTTC	CSVEGFPAYNEQFF
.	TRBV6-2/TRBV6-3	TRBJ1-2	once	TGTGCCAGCAGTTACAGCGTAGGTACTAACTATGGCTACACCTTC	CASSYSVGTNYGYTF
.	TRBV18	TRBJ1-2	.	TGTGCCAGCTCACCCCAGCAGGGTCGCGATGGCTACACCTTC	CASSPQQGRDGYTF
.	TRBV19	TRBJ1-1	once	TGTGCCAGTAGTATAGGAGGGTGGAACACTGAAGCTTTCTTT	CASSIGGWNTEAFF
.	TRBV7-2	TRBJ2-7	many	TGTGCCAGCAGCCCGGGTGTCTCCTACGAGCAGTACTTC	CASSPGVSYEQYF
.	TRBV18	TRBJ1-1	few	TGTGCCAGCTCACCGAACTCCGGGGACACTGAAGCTTTCTTT	CASSPNSGDTEAFF